Sequencing of this T cell receptor beta chain was carried out in a study of identical twins (dated by TCRdb to the mid-2010s). Regarding the complete study: To test whether fetal clonotypes persist, the study used deep sequencing on TCR alpha and beta repertoires from monozygotic twins, unrelated adults of various ages, and cord blood. To rule out contamination, the twin experiments were replicated at different times with different library preparation protocols.

All donors were healthy Caucasians. Three pairs of female monozygotic twins, all aged about 18 to 29 years, made up the twin cohort. Positive isolation kits from Invitrogen were used to isolate the CD4+ and CD8+ T cell populations. The V and J ends are trimmed by 0 bases and 4 bases, leaving 15 bases between them. CDR1 and CDR2 are read off the germline V gene (reference sequence) as DFQATT and SNEGSKA. Measured from the cysteine to the phenylalanine, the CDR3 is 15 residues long. Only the CDR3 DNA is retained, 45 bases long and in frame from the first base. Library creation used 5' RACE. TCRdb shows the sequencer as Illumina HiSeq 2000. A universal primer binding site was introduced by template switching, and a unique molecular identifier was present in the final cDNA, enabling accurate counting of TCR cDNA molecules. Specific primers in the conserved constant-segment region were used to synthesize first-strand cDNA for TCR alpha and beta chains. To control for contamination, every cDNA library was double barcoded, receiving both a SMART-Mk sample barcode and Illumina barcodes. TruSeq adapter sequences and Illumina sample barcodes were added in two successive PCR steps. The TCR alpha and beta cDNA libraries were sequenced on the Illumina HiSeq platform using custom primers. In the source study's methods: MiGEC processed the raw reads to extract unique molecular identifiers, while MiXCR was used to determine the CDR3 positions. For each individual, recombination models were inferred using an EM algorithm with the repgenHMM and IGoR tools. Shared clonotype analysis was performed with the tcR package in R, normalizing sharing by the product of cloneset sizes. Out-of-frame nonproductive sequences were analyzed to study raw recombination free of thymic and clonal selection effects. TCRdb redid the processing of the public reads, applying fastp at Q25 and MiXCR, and retained in-frame beta chains. Entries are consolidated by CDR3 protein sequence, retaining the most common genes and DNA. V and J calls and clone size were set by TCRdb, not the authors. Here the sample has roughly 230,000 distinct CDR3 sequences; about 8.9% occur a single time. Clones ranked in the top ten supply less than 4% of the sample.

Overall study results and their limits: Excess twin sharing in beta out-of-frame sequences was weaker because fewer shared sequences lowered the signal-to-noise ratio. Fewer insertions were carried by abundant cord blood beta clonotypes, a similar but weaker trend appeared in young adult naive repertoires, and no such trend appeared in memory repertoires. Compared with coincidental sharing between unrelated individuals, an excess of low generation-probability sequences was observed among out-of-frame TCR alpha sequences shared between twins. In monozygotic twins, recombination models systematically underestimated out-of-frame TCR alpha sharing, but the models matched the sharing seen between unrelated individuals. Conclusions relied on cross-sectional statistical analysis, since the same donors could not be followed over many years. Zero-insertion analyses could be partly confounded by invariant T cells such as MAIT and iNKT, although diverse VJ usage argued against such confounding for most clonotypes.

With respect to this clonotype: Its cognate antigen has yet to be identified. One base away there is no much larger clone; base qualities are not given.

The same data also went into a second study, on yellow fever vaccine responses in identical twins. As that second study puts it: According to the authors, in identical twins the way T cells responded to vaccination appeared partly convergent and partly personalized. The study precisely tracked vaccine-responding T cell clones in identical twins.

The source material was CD8+ T cells sorted from blood. The TCR comes from a woman aged 18-35 years in good health. Recombination linked TRBV20-1 to TRBJ1-1, with the D gene not confidently named. The CDR3 region has the sequence CSARDLVDPSTEAFF. The sequence in DNA is TGCAGTGCTAGAGATCTAGTGGATCCTTCCACTGAAGCTTTCTTT.